What follows is one TCR beta chain and its context. This clone was recorded only once. Its antigen is unknown. No per-base quality is available; no much larger clone lies one base away. Receptors were amplified or captured by the immunoSEQ multiplex PCR assay. The multiplex PCR relied on a mix of 60 forward primers for TCR Vbeta segments and 13 reverse primers for TCR Jbeta segments. The CDR3 region of rearranged TCR beta genes was amplified from genomic DNA with a multiplex PCR assay. On the Illumina HiSeq System, the amplified TCR beta libraries were sequenced as 87-base-pair reads. Per the source publication's procedure: A later analysis counted approximately 74 million unique TCR beta chains across the 700 or so repertoires, and around 9.9 million of these chains were shared by at least two donors. A nearest-neighbor algorithm error-corrected the raw reads and collapsed the reads into unique sequences, merging closely related sequences to remove PCR and sequencing errors. V, D and J gene segments were assigned by aligning CDR3 sequences to IMGT reference sequences. For a sequence to be retained, a match of at least six nucleotides to both a V gene segment and a J gene segment was required. Rearrangements were called productive when the CDR3 lacked stop codons and stayed in frame with V and J; all others were non-productive. CDR3 was defined by IMGT convention, running from the second conserved V-encoded cysteine to the conserved J-encoded phenylalanine. The earlier analysis of about 530 of the donors excluded any sequence lacking an unambiguous match to a single V gene segment. An earlier analysis of fewer than 750 of the donors called V segments functional above 56.7% productive rearrangements and segregating when the between-donor standard deviation exceeded 5%. A statistical classification framework was built to diagnose cytomegalovirus status from the catalog of TCR beta chain sequences. A later analysis assigned V and J genes by comparing TCR nucleotide sequences with IMGT/GENE-DB human TR gene sequences. The TCRdist pipeline was used in a later analysis to assign CDR3 sequences and most-parsimonious VDJ recombination scenarios. In a later analysis, each TCR beta chain was defined by its CDR3 amino acid sequence together with its V-gene family, and reads without a unique V-gene family were excluded. As a way to deal with suspected cross-contamination and a sequencing artifact, a later analysis dropped approximately 590 nucleotide sequences that were highly shared and had low generation probability. For each public chain, a later analysis derived a clonal expansion index from normalized ranks of inferred template counts within each repertoire. In a later analysis, generation probabilities were computed using a VDJ recombination model fitted to out-of-frame rearrangements, and the results were checked against IGoR. A later analysis scored TCR-TCR, TCR-HLA and TCR-CMV co-occurrence with hypergeometric tests, applying a repertoire-size bias correction to TCR pairs. False discovery rates were estimated in a later analysis by permuting HLA or CMV assignments 20 times. In a later analysis, co-occurring TCRs were grouped using DBSCAN, and TCRdist sequence similarity was added for clustering within HLA-allele-positive subsets. For co-occurrence clustering, repertoires with fewer than 30,000 or more than 120,000 public chains were excluded, along with roughly five repertoires with anomalous nucleotide sharing. Sourced from immuneACCESS, this table was stored by TCRdb with only in-frame sequences that have V and J called. A share of the clones is absent; for the studies checked, an unresolved V gene accounts for under half, and the remainder has no known explanation. V, J and clone size are taken as reported in that table, and D and trimming were inferred from the DNA itself. The sample table shows some 150,000 clones, and approximately 75% are seen once. The top ten clones comprise roughly 3.5% of the sample.

The CDR3 numbers 16 residues from cysteine through phenylalanine. This entry keeps only the CDR3 DNA: 48 bases, framed from base 1. As encoded in the germline V gene (reference sequence), CDR1 is WNHNN while CDR2 is SYGVQD. Germline trimming amounts to 4 bases on V and 2 bases on J, with 7 as the count of junction bases outside the gene matches. This record belongs to a study of cytomegalovirus exposure and HLA in healthy donors (dated by TCRdb to about 2017). Background for the entire study: In an earlier analysis of around 540 of the donors, approximately 300 Gb of sequence data and approximately 100 million unique TCR beta sequences from roughly 180 million T cells were reported. Approximately 300 gigabases of sequencing data and tens of millions of unique TCR sequences made up an early release that covered several hundred HLA-typed donors. The genetic ancestry cluster associated with self-reported Caucasian donors included around four fifths of the roughly 400 genotyped donors. The study aimed to test whether signatures of past pathogen exposure could be identified by cataloging public T cell receptors. The study profiled the T cell repertoires of about 720 subjects by immunosequencing and related them to cytomegalovirus serostatus. In addition to the first cohort of 666 subjects, a separate validation cohort of about 120 different subjects was used. The study combined high-throughput TCR immunosequencing, statistical association of individual TCRs with disease status, and machine learning to predict cytomegalovirus infection status. In a later analysis, previously published TCR beta repertoires from 550 to 700 donors were re-analyzed and high-resolution HLA genotyping was added so that TCR occurrence patterns could be studied. Rather than using new phenotypic data, the later analysis identified candidate immune exposures from TCR beta sequences and from how often those sequences occurred across donors. An earlier analysis of fewer than 700 of the donors applied high-throughput TCR beta sequencing to assess whether each TCR beta V gene segment acted as functional or pseudogenic. Donor age, sex, ethnicity and CMV serostatus were compiled together with the repertoire data. In a later genetic analysis, genome-wide SNP genotypes for about three fifths of the roughly 670 donors were used, and that subset was treated as a discovery cohort. All discovery cohort repertoires had been generated on a single sequencing platform. HLA typing included class I and class II loci at four-digit resolution. Typing coverage differed by locus: A, B, C, DRB1 and DQB1 were typed in roughly 620-640 donors, DQA1 in 500 to 550, DPA1 in around 600, and DPB1 in roughly 450. A handful of DR-DQ haplotypes were handled as single units for association and clustering because linkage in the cohort was strong. On average, roughly 200,000 unique TCR beta nucleotide sequences were sequenced per donor among more than 350 genotyped donors of the cohort, with around 19% of those sequences being non-productive.

The cohort was made up of 666 healthy bone marrow donors. At the time of sampling, every cohort member was nominally healthy, though immune exposures that went unrecorded were likely present. The donor was CMV seropositive and was included in the group of 250 to 300 seropositive cohort members. A peripheral blood sample was provided by each donor, and peripheral blood mononuclear cells were used for TCR beta sequencing. The Qiagen DNeasy Blood Extraction Kit was used to extract genomic DNA from the blood cell samples. What the work shows at the level of the full study, not this receptor alone: When HLA alleles, especially DR and DQ, strongly co-occurred, attributing TCR associations to individual alleles was difficult. In an earlier analysis of around 600 of the donors, most TCR beta V segments appeared in productive rearrangements about 87% or about 30% of the time, broadly matching IMGT annotations. A cluster of highly shared sequence variants was judged likely to represent a technical artifact of the sequencing pipeline. The study gave a list of about 160 TCR beta chains associated with cytomegalovirus. Most CMV-associated TCR beta chains appeared to be HLA-restricted in a later analysis, and the HLA associations seemed to be driven largely by CMV exposure. In a later genetic analysis, a missense DCLRE1C variant was associated with V-gene and J-gene trimming of TCR beta chains, and the association was replicated in an independent cohort. In a later analysis, several top co-occurrence clusters were reported to appear linked to parvovirus B19, influenza, CMV and Epstein-Barr virus. CMV serostatus was the only immune exposure information available for the cohort. In a later analysis, the rate of TCR association differed among HLA loci, with DRB1 alleles having the most associated TCRs and HLA-C alleles having the fewest. Presence/absence analyses assumed roughly uniform sequencing depth across donors, an assumption that may not hold. Linkage disequilibrium might explain the correlated functional status among segregating V segments, but an unknown experimental factor could not be excluded. This cohort had only TCR beta chains sequenced, and the lack of alpha or paired-chain data limited which features could be detected. The authors suggested that the approach could potentially be generalized to other disease states and immunological phenotypes. A few of the identified cytomegalovirus-associated TCR beta chains were confirmed in vitro to be specific for cytomegalovirus antigens. Compared with equally common non-associated chains, HLA-associated TCR beta chains in a later analysis were more clonally expanded and had lower generation probabilities. Because counts were too low, about 15 rarely observed V segments, including chromosome 9 orphons, were left out of the earlier analysis of roughly 600 of the donors. A further reported finding was that TCR beta sequences accurately predicted the HLA-A and HLA-B alleles for most subjects in the first cohort. Cytomegalovirus status was reported to be diagnosed by the classifier with high specificity and sensitivity in both the original and validation cohorts. Specific HLA alleles were associated with about 17,000 TCR beta sequences at a false discovery rate of 0.05 in a later analysis. While some public TCRs were present in many individuals, most TCR sequences turned up only very rarely across donors. HLA typing was unavailable for some donors at each locus, so association tests used only the typed subset. According to a later genetic analysis, donors in an Asian-associated ancestry cluster had fewer N-insertions in productive TCRs than the roughly 670-donor mean. Some IMGT-functional V segments, including TRBV6-2 and TRBV6-3, could not be told apart with the 87-base-pair reads, so those segments were excluded.

Recombination connected TRBV10-1 to TRBJ2-3; TRBD2 aligns with 9 central bases. Sequencing was performed on PBMCs. The TCR comes from a man under 40 in good health and CMV-seropositive. The nucleotide sequence is TGCGCCAGCAGTGCGGGGACTAGCCCTTACACAGATACGCAGTATTTT. This codes for CASSAGTSPYTDTQYF.